These T cell receptor beta chains were read from a single sample in a study of blood T cell repertoires in COVID-19. Generated by immunoSEQ multiplex PCR, the TCRdb table keeps only in-frame clones and is missing some. The data show more than 90,000 clones, roughly 92% seen once. Sequenced sample: peripheral blood. All receptors derive from a man aged 45-65 years with active COVID-19. The CDR3 runs from the conserved cysteine through the conserved F or W. A D gene is named only where the DNA matches it firmly. Not every row has a clone size; where given, it reads once, few, many or a size class.

>-|TRBJ2-3|13|-|TRBV9
CASSVVGEDTQYF
TGTGCCAGCAGCGTAGTCGGAGAGGATACGCAGTATTTT
>TRBD1|TRBJ2-1|13|-|TRBV5-1
CASSYGQGDEQFF
TGCGCCAGCAGCTACGGACAGGGCGACGAGCAGTTCTTC
>-|TRBJ2-1|14|-|TRBV19
CASREPGLTNEQFF
TGTGCCAGTAGGGAACCGGGACTGACCAATGAGCAGTTCTTC
>-|TRBJ1-2|14|-|TRBV27
CASPPLRDHYGYTF
TGTGCCAGTCCCCCCCTACGGGATCACTATGGCTACACCTTC
>-|TRBJ2-6|16|-|TRBV7-8
CASRRPLQAGANVLTF
TGTGCCAGCAGGCGTCCGCTTCAAGCTGGGGCCAACGTCCTGACTTTC
>-|TRBJ2-7|13|-|TRBV13
CASSLSRSYEQYF
TGTGCCAGCAGCTTAAGCCGATCCTACGAGCAGTACTTC
>TRBD2|TRBJ2-7|18|-|TRBV5-1
CASSGRGLAGPLTYEQYF
TGCGCCAGCAGCGGGAGGGGACTAGCGGGACCGCTGACCTACGAGCAGTACTTC
>TRBD2|TRBJ2-2|16|-|TRBV3-1/TRBV3-2
CASSQEGGRAPGELFF
TGTGCCAGCAGCCAAGAAGGAGGGAGGGCCCCCGGGGAGCTGTTTTTT
>TRBD2|TRBJ2-5|14|-|TRBV5-1
CASMTSGSGETQYF
TGCGCCAGCATGACTAGCGGGAGCGGGGAGACCCAGTACTTC
>-|TRBJ2-7|15|-|TRBV6-5
CASSYKAGGSYEQYF
TGTGCCAGCAGTTACAAGGCGGGCGGCTCCTACGAGCAGTACTTC
>-|TRBJ2-2|14|-|TRBV5-1
CASSWTANTGELFF
TGCGCCAGCAGCTGGACAGCAAACACCGGGGAGCTGTTTTTT
>TRBD1|TRBJ2-7|17|-|TRBV14
CASSPRLLGQGAYEQYF
TGTGCCAGCAGCCCAAGACTGCTCGGACAGGGAGCCTACGAGCAGTACTTC
>TRBD2|TRBJ2-1|15|-|TRBV5-1
CASSLLGGRPHEQFF
TGCGCCAGCAGCTTGTTGGGCGGGAGGCCCCATGAGCAGTTCTTC
>TRBD2|TRBJ2-2|15|-|TRBV9
CASSVALAGTGELFF
TGTGCCAGCAGCGTAGCTTTAGCGGGAACCGGGGAGCTGTTTTTT
>-|TRBJ2-7|11|-|TRBV20-1
CSARPFYEQYF
TGCAGTGCCAGACCCTTCTACGAGCAGTACTTC
>-|TRBJ2-7|15|-|TRBV28
CASSSPGSPPYEQYF
TGTGCCAGCAGTTCCCCCGGTAGCCCCCCCTACGAGCAGTACTTC
>TRBD2|TRBJ2-2|14|-|TRBV5-1
CASSGLADGGELFF
TGCGCCAGCAGCGGACTAGCGGATGGCGGGGAGCTGTTTTTT
>TRBD2|TRBJ2-3|15|-|TRBV7-3
CASSLSAGGADTQYF
TGTGCCAGCAGCTTATCAGCGGGAGGGGCAGATACGCAGTATTTT
>TRBD1|TRBJ1-4|16|once|TRBV5-1
CASSLRPGQPNEKLFF
TGCGCCAGCAGCCTGCGGCCGGGACAGCCTAATGAAAAACTGTTTTTT
>TRBD1|TRBJ2-5|15|-|TRBV5-6
CASSLTDRGGETQYF
TGTGCCAGCAGCTTGACTGACAGGGGTGGAGAGACCCAGTACTTC
>-|TRBJ1-5|10|-|TRBV28
CVGDDQPQHF
TGTGTAGGGGATGATCAGCCCCAGCATTTT
>-|TRBJ2-7|15|-|TRBV5-1
CASSLASGASYEQYF
TGCGCCAGCAGCTTGGCCTCAGGGGCCTCCTACGAGCAGTACTTC
>TRBD2|TRBJ2-3|15|-|TRBV9
CASSVGASGTDTQYF
TGTGCCAGCAGCGTAGGTGCTAGCGGTACGGATACGCAGTATTTT
>-|TRBJ2-1|13|-|TRBV10-3
CAIAWQPSDEQFF
TGTGCCATCGCTTGGCAACCCAGCGATGAGCAGTTCTTC
>TRBD1|TRBJ1-1|12|-|TRBV27
CASSFRQGDFFF
TGTGCCAGCAGTTTTCGGCAGGGGGACTTTTTCTTT
>TRBD1|TRBJ2-7|12|once|TRBV15
CATGTGSVVQYF
TGTGCCACAGGGACAGGGTCAGTGGTGCAGTACTTC
>-|TRBJ2-5|17|-|TRBV11-3
CASSLDGPGGPGETQYF
TGTGCCAGCAGCTTAGATGGCCCAGGGGGGCCAGGGGAGACCCAGTACTTC
>TRBD2|TRBJ2-1|16|-|TRBV20-1
CSASLAGARRYNEQFF
TGCAGTGCTAGTCTAGCGGGAGCAAGGCGGTACAATGAGCAGTTCTTC
>TRBD1|TRBJ2-3|15|-|TRBV11-2
CASNKGDSETDTQYF
TGTGCCAGCAATAAAGGGGACAGCGAGACAGATACGCAGTATTTT
>TRBD1|TRBJ1-1|12|-|TRBV5-6
CASSRQGNEAFF
TGTGCCAGCAGCCGACAGGGGAATGAAGCTTTCTTT
>-|TRBJ1-1|13|-|TRBV12-3/TRBV12-4
CASRRQYTTEAFF
TGTGCCAGCAGACGACAGTACACCACTGAAGCTTTCTTT